The rows below give T cell receptor beta chains drawn from one sample of a study of T cells after posttransplantation cyclophosphamide. Sequenced by immunoSEQ multiplex PCR; TCRdb stores in-frame clones only, minus some. The data contain more than 60,000 clones, 90% to 95% of them singletons. What was sequenced was PBMCs. The receptors were sampled from a woman in her twenties or thirties in good health and a related stem cell transplant donor. Each CDR3 is given with its conserved first and last residue. The D gene is left open where the match is weak. Size is omitted from some rows. Given values are once, few, many or a class for expanded clones.

TRBJ1-2 . 13 TRBV7-9 . CASSRAGGYGYTF TGTGCCAGCAGCCGCGCCGGGGGGTATGGCTACACCTTC
TRBJ1-1 . 13 TRBV7-2 . CASSHNAGTEAFF TGTGCCAGCAGTCATAACGCAGGCACTGAAGCTTTCTTT
TRBJ2-2 . 15 TRBV19 TRBD2 CASTPSGGYTGELFF TGTGCCAGCACCCCTAGCGGGGGGTACACCGGGGAGCTGTTTTTT
TRBJ2-6 . 17 TRBV18 TRBD1 CASSPPTGGGGANVLTF TGTGCCAGCTCACCACCCACAGGGGGTGGTGGGGCCAACGTCCTGACTTTC
TRBJ2-7 . 12 TRBV2 . CASVDGSYEQYF TGTGCCAGTGTGGACGGCTCCTACGAGCAGTACTTC
TRBJ1-2 . 14 TRBV10-3 TRBD1 CAISEDRGRHGYTF TGTGCCATCAGTGAGGACAGGGGGCGTCATGGCTACACCTTC
TRBJ2-4 . 15 TRBV5-1 . CASSLGGSGTQLQYF TGCGCCAGCAGCTTGGGGGGATCCGGGACACAGCTTCAGTACTTC
TRBJ2-5 . 14 TRBV6-1 . CASGGTWYQETQYF TGTGCCAGCGGGGGGACTTGGTACCAAGAGACCCAGTACTTC
TRBJ2-3 . 15 TRBV5-4 TRBD1 CASSYRTGGTDTQYF TGTGCCAGCAGCTACAGGACAGGGGGCACAGATACGCAGTATTTT
TRBJ2-2 once 16 TRBV5-1 TRBD2 CASSSGLARGTGELFF TGCGCCAGCAGCTCGGGACTAGCGAGGGGAACCGGGGAGCTGTTTTTT
TRBJ2-7 . 13 TRBV9 TRBD1 CASSVDRGHEQYF TGTGCCAGCAGCGTAGACAGGGGCCACGAGCAGTACTTC
TRBJ1-3 once 13 TRBV6-5 . CASRTASGNTIYF TGTGCCAGTAGGACGGCCTCTGGAAACACCATATATTTT
TRBJ1-4 . 15 TRBV9 . CASSVAVAANEKLFF TGTGCCAGCAGCGTAGCGGTGGCAGCTAATGAAAAACTGTTTTTT
TRBJ2-1 once 15 TRBV5-5 . CASSLLFRGISEQFF TGTGCCAGCAGCTTGTTGTTTCGGGGCATCAGTGAGCAGTTCTTC
TRBJ2-3 . 15 TRBV18 . CASSPPAGGWDTQYF TGTGCCAGCTCACCACCGGCCGGCGGATGGGATACGCAGTATTTT
TRBJ2-3 . 15 TRBV7-2 TRBD1 CASSLARGMADTQYF TGTGCCAGCAGCTTAGCCAGGGGGATGGCAGATACGCAGTATTTT
TRBJ1-2 few 15 TRBV4-3 . CASSQNSGPYYGYTF TGCGCCAGCAGCCAAAACAGTGGCCCCTACTATGGCTACACCTTC
TRBJ2-5 . 13 TRBV4-1 . CASSQARRETQYF TGCGCCAGCAGCCAAGCTAGGAGAGAGACCCAGTACTTC
TRBJ2-3 once 15 TRBV5-6 TRBD2 CASSPRTSGAGTQYF TGTGCCAGCAGCCCCAGGACTAGCGGGGCGGGTACGCAGTATTTT
TRBJ2-1 . 16 TRBV7-9 TRBD2 CASRRPGLAGPNEQFF TGTGCCAGCAGACGCCCGGGACTAGCGGGGCCCAATGAGCAGTTCTTC
TRBJ1-5 . 14 TRBV19 . CASTPPGGNQPQHF TGTGCCAGTACTCCCCCCGGCGGCAATCAGCCCCAGCATTTT
TRBJ1-5 . 14 TRBV2 . CASSEARNYQPQHF TGTGCCAGCAGTGAAGCCAGAAACTATCAGCCCCAGCATTTT
TRBJ2-7 once 14 TRBV5-1 TRBD1 CASSLMTGSYEQYF TGCGCCAGCAGCCTAATGACAGGGAGCTACGAGCAGTACTTC
TRBJ2-3 . 12 TRBV7-3 . CASGPSTDTQYF TGTGCCAGCGGTCCGAGCACAGATACGCAGTATTTT
TRBJ1-5 . 15 TRBV19 TRBD1 CASTRQGYSNQPQHF TGTGCCAGTACAAGACAGGGTTATAGCAATCAGCCCCAGCATTTT
TRBJ1-1 . 13 TRBV10-3 . CAISESRDDEAFF TGTGCCATCAGTGAGTCAAGGGACGACGAAGCTTTCTTT
TRBJ2-2 . 12 TRBV29-1 TRBD1 CSVRGLVGELFF TGCAGCGTCAGGGGGCTTGTCGGGGAGCTGTTTTTT
TRBJ2-7 . 13 TRBV18 . CASSPDGPYEQYF TGTGCCAGCTCACCAGACGGACCCTACGAGCAGTACTTC
TRBJ2-3 . 14 TRBV10-3 . CAISAVDGTDTQYF TGTGCCATCAGTGCTGTGGATGGTACAGATACGCAGTATTTT
TRBJ1-1 once 13 TRBV28 . CAIEHPLSSEAFF TGTGCCATCGAACACCCCCTCTCGAGTGAAGCTTTCTTT
TRBJ1-2 . 14 TRBV5-8 . CASRNRNGVYGYTF TGTGCCAGCAGGAACAGGAATGGAGTCTATGGCTACACCTTC
TRBJ2-5 . 15 TRBV19 . CASSIVGGGLETQYF TGTGCCAGTAGTATTGTGGGAGGGGGGCTGGAGACCCAGTACTTC
TRBJ1-1 . 14 TRBV10-3 . CAISGAGAGTEAFF TGTGCCATCAGCGGTGCGGGGGCAGGCACTGAAGCTTTCTTT
TRBJ1-1 . 14 TRBV5-4 . CASSLLDRNTEAFF TGTGCCAGCAGCTTGTTAGACAGGAACACTGAAGCTTTCTTT
TRBJ2-3 . 14 TRBV5-4 . CASRWIGGTDTQYF TGTGCCAGCAGATGGATAGGGGGCACAGATACGCAGTATTTT
TRBJ2-1 . 14 TRBV28 . CASMAPGSYNEQFF TGTGCCAGCATGGCCCCAGGCTCCTACAATGAGCAGTTCTTC
TRBJ1-1 few 12 TRBV23-1 TRBD1 CASSLRDRVAFF TGCGCCAGCAGTCTGCGGGACAGGGTAGCTTTCTTT
TRBJ2-2 . 16 TRBV6-1 . CASSDLTHVDTGELFF TGTGCCAGCAGTGACCTGACTCATGTGGACACCGGGGAGCTGTTTTTT
TRBJ1-6 . 14 TRBV7-2 TRBD1 CASSSTGGDSPLHF TGTGCCAGCAGCTCGACAGGGGGCGATTCACCCCTCCACTTT
TRBJ2-2 once 16 TRBV7-9 TRBD1 CASTHGTGSNTGELFF TGTGCCAGCACTCACGGGACAGGTTCGAACACCGGGGAGCTGTTTTTT